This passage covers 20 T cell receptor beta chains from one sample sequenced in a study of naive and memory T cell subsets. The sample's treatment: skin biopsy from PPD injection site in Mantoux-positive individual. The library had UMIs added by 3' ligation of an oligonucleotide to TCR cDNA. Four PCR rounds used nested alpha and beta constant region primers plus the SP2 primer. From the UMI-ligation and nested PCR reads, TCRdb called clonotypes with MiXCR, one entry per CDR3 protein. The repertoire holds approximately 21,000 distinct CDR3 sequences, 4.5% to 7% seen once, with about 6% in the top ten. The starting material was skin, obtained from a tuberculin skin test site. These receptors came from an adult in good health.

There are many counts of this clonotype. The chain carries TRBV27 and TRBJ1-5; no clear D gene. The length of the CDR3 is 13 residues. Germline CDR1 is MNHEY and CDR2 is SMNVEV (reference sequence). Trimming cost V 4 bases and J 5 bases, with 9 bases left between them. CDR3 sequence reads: CASSWGPDQPQHF. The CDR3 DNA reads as TGTGCCAGCAGTTGGGGTCCCGATCAGCCCCAGCATTTT.

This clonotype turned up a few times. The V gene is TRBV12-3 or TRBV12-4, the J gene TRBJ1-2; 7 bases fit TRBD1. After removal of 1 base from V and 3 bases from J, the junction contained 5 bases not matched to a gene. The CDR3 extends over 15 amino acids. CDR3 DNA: TGTGCCAGCAGTTTAGGACAGGGTGAAGACTATGGCTACACCTTC. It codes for CASSLGQGEDYGYTF.

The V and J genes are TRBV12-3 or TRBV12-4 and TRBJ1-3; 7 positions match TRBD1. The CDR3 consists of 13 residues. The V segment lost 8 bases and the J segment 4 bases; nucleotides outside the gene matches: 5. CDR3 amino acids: CASDRQGGNTIYF. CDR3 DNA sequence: TGTGCCAGCGACCGACAGGGAGGAAACACCATATATTTT.

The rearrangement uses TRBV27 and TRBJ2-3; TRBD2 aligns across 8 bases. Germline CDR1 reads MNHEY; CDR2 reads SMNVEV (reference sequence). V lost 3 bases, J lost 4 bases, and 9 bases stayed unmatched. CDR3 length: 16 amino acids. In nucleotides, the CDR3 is TGTGCCAGCAGTTTCCAGAATAGCGGGACCTCAGATACGCAGTATTTT. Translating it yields CASSFQNSGTSDTQYF.

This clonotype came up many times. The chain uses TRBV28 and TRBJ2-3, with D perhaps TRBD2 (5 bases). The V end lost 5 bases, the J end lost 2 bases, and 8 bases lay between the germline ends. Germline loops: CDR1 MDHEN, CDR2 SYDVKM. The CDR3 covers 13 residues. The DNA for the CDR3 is TGTGCCAGCAGTGAGCGGCCCACAGATACGCAGTATTTT. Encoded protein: CASSERPTDTQYF.

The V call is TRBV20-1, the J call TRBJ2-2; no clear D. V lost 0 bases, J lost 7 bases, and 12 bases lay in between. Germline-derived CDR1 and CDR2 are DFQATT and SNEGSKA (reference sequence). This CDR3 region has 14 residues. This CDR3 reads CSARDKLCFGELFF. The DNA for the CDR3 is TGCAGTGCTAGAGATAAACTATGTTTCGGGGAGCTGTTTTTT.

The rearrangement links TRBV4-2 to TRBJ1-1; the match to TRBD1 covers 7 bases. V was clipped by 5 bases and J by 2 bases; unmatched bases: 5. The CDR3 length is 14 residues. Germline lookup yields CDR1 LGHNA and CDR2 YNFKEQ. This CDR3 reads CASSGDSFNTEAFF. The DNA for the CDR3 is TGTGCCAGCAGCGGGGACAGTTTTAACACTGAAGCTTTCTTT.

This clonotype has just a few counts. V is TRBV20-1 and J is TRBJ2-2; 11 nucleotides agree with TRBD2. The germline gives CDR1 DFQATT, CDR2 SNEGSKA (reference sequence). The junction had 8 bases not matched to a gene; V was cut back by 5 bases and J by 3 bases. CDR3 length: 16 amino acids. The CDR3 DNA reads TGCAGTGCTCCCCCCCCGGGACTAGCGGACACCGGGGAGCTGTTTTTT. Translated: CSAPPPGLADTGELFF.

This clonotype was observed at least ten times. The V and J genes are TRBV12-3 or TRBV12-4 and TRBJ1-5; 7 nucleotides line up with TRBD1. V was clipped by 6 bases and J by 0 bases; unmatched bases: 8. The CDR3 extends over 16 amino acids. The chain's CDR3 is CASSRGTVYSNQPQHF. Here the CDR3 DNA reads TGTGCCAGCAGCCGAGGGACAGTCTATAGCAATCAGCCCCAGCATTTT.

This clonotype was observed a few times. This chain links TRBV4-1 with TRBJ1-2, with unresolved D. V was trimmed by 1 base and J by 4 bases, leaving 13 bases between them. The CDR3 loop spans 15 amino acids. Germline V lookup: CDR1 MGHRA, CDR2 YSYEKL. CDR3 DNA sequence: TGCGCCAGCAGCCAAGGATACGGGATTGGCTATGGCTACACCTTC. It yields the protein CASSQGYGIGYGYTF.

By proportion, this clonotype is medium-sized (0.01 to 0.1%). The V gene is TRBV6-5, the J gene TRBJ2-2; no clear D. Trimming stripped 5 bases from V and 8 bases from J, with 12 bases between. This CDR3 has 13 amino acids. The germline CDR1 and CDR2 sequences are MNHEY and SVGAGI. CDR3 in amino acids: CASSLGPGGELFF. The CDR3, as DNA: TGTGCCAGCAGTCTAGGGCCCGGAGGGGAGCTGTTTTTT.

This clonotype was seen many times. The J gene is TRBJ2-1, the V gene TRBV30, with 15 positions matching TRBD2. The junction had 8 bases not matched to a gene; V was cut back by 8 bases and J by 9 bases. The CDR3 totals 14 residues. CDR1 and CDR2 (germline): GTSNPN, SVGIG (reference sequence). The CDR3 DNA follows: TGTGCCCGGGGACTAGCGGGAGGATCCGGTGAGCAGTTCTTC. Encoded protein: CARGLAGGSGEQFF.

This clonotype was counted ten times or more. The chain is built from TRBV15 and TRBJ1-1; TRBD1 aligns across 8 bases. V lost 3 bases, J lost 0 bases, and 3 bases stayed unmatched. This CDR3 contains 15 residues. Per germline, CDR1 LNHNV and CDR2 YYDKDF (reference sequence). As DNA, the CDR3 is TGTGCCACCAGCAGCCACAGGGGGATGAACACTGAAGCTTTCTTT. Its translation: CATSSHRGMNTEAFF.

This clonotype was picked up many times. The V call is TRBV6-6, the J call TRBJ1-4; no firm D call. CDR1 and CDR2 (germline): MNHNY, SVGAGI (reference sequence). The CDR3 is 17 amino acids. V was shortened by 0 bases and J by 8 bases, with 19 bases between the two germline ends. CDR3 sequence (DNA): TGTGCCAGCAGTTACTCCTCCCAATCACCGGTGGGGGAAAAACTGTTTTTT. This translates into CASSYSSQSPVGEKLFF.

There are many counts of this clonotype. In nucleotides, the CDR3 is TGCAGTGCCCCGGGGTCCGCGAACACCGGGGAGCTGTTTTTT. Its protein is CSAPGSANTGELFF. The chain is built from TRBV20-1 and TRBJ2-2; TRBD2 is a possible D gene (5 bases). There are 14 residues in the CDR3. V lost 6 bases and J 0 bases, leaving 11 bases between the germline ends. In germline, CDR1 is DFQATT, CDR2 SNEGSKA (reference sequence).

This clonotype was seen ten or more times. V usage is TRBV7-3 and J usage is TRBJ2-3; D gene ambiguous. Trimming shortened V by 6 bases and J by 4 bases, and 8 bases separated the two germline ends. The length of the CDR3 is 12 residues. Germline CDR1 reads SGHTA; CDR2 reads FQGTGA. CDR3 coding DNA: TGTGCCAGCAGTACGGGTGCAGATACGCAGTATTTT. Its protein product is CASSTGADTQYF.

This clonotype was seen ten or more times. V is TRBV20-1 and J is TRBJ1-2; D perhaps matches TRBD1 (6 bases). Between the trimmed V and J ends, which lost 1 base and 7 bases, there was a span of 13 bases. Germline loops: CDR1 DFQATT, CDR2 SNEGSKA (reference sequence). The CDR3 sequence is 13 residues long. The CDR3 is CSARAAGGVGYTF. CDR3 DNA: TGCAGTGCTAGAGCTGCGGGGGGCGTTGGCTACACCTTC.

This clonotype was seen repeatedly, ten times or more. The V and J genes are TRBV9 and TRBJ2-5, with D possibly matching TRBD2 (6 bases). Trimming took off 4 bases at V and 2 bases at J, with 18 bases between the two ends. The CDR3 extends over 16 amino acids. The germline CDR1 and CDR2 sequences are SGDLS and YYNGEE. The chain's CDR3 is CASSSKGRTPQETQYF. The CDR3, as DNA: TGTGCCAGCAGCTCCAAAGGGAGGACCCCTCAAGAGACCCAGTACTTC.

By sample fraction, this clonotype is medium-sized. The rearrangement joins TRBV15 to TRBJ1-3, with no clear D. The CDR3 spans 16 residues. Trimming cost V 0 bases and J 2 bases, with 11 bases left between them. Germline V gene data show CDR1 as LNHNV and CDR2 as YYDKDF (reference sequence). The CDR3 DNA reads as TGTGCCACCAGCAGAGATCGGCCCGGAGCTGGAAACACCATATATTTT. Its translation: CATSRDRPGAGNTIYF.

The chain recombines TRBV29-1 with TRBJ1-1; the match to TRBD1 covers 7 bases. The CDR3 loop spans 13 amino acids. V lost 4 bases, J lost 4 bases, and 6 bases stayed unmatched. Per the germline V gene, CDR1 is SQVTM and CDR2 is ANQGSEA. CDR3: CSVGQGGGTEAFF. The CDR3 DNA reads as TGCAGCGTTGGACAGGGTGGGGGCACTGAAGCTTTCTTT.